This TCR beta chain was captured by sequencing in a study of OX40 agonist ivuxolimab in advanced cancers. Describing the broader study: Ivuxolimab, which targeted the costimulatory receptor OX40 (CD134), was an agonistic, fully human IgG2 monoclonal antibody. Intravenous ivuxolimab was administered to patients every 2 weeks at six dose levels: 0.01, 0.1, 0.3, 1.5, 3 and 10 mg/kg. Of the roughly 52 dose-escalation patients, hepatocellular carcinoma was present in 19, melanoma in some 15, renal cell carcinoma in 9 and head and neck cancer in 9. The dose-escalation cohort was 82.7% male with a mean age of around 64 years, ranging from 23 to 79. Prior anti-PD-1, anti-PD-L1 or anti-CTLA-4 therapy was permitted, and checkpoint inhibitors had been received by about 44% of dose-escalation patients. Partial responses occurred in three dose-escalation patients: two with cutaneous melanoma and one with hepatocellular carcinoma. The point of sequencing TCRbeta in the periphery was to test whether ivuxolimab changed TCR sequence diversity and drove clonal T-cell expansion. The monotherapy dose-escalation portion (N of about 50 patients) of the phase I ivuxolimab trial is reported in the paper. Broad study findings and their caveats: Antigen specificity was not determined for the clonally expanded peripheral T cells. In partial responders in the 0.1-3.0 mg/kg groups, normalized peripheral clonal expansion was found to be among the lowest, especially among CD8+ T cells. After ivuxolimab, more expanded clones were found on average in CD8+ T cells than in CD4+ T cells. At doses of 0.1 to 3.0 mg/kg, clonal expansion of both CD4+ and CD8+ T cells in blood was seen between baseline and week 6. Low levels of normalized T-cell clonal expansion were also shown by some nonresponding patients.

Genomic DNA was extracted from sorted cells for sequencing of the TCRbeta CDR3 region. The immunoSEQ Assay was used to sequence the TCRbeta CDR3 regions. In its TCRdb copy, this immuneACCESS table keeps in-frame sequences only and misses some clones. Where compared with another copy, unresolved V genes explain less than half of these, and the others have no known cause. Within this sample are about 85,000 clones, with around 86% of them counted one time only. The ten largest clones take up around 0.31% of the sample. The trial excluded patients who had a history of autoimmune disease or who were on systemic immunosuppression. Peripheral blood for TCR sequencing was drawn from every dose cohort at baseline, at cycle 4 day 1 and at cycle 7 day 1. The samples were taken from a phase I, first-in-human, multicenter, open-label dose-escalation trial of ivuxolimab. The trial enrolled adults with locally advanced or metastatic head and neck squamous cell, hepatocellular, melanoma or renal cell carcinoma. Before TCR sequencing, CD4+ T cells and CD8+ T cells from peripheral blood were sorted into separate populations.

With regard to this clone: Which antigen it targets is not known. The record has no base qualities; no much larger clone is one base away.

This specimen was CD4+ or CD8+ T cells sorted from blood, taken in a trial of the OX40 agonist ivuxolimab. The sequence was obtained from an adult with an advanced solid tumor such as melanoma, head and neck, liver or kidney cancer.

The CDR3: CASSLGWPLNTDTQYF. The DNA sequence reads TGTGCCAGCAGCTTGGGCTGGCCGTTGAACACAGATACGCAGTATTTT. Rearrangement joined TRBV5-6 to TRBJ2-3; the D gene remains uncertain. The CDR3 covers 16 residues, taking in both the cysteine and the phenylalanine. Only CDR3 DNA remains: 48 bases, in frame from the first base. Trimming removed 0 bases from V and 2 bases from J, leaving 13 bases between the germline ends. The germline V gene sets CDR1 to SGHDT and CDR2 to YYEEEE.